These 26 T cell receptor beta chains came from one sample sequenced in a study of beta chain features in type 1 diabetes. No antigen has been identified for these receptors. Every bit of the isolated RNA underwent reverse transcription, so sequencing read expressed TCRB transcripts. The data were produced by immunoSEQ multiplex PCR, yet TCRdb's version contains in-frame clones alone and is incomplete. The table shows approximately 600,000 clones, with roughly an eighth occurring only once. Overall study results and limits: Type 1 diabetes patients showed a moderate but significant shortening of TCRB CDR3s in all four CD4+ subsets.

Sequencing was performed on naive CD4+ T cells from blood. These receptors all stem from a young man with type 1 diabetes.

This clone was found a few times. CDR3 amino acids: CASSPQSNQPQHF. The CDR3 region has the DNA TGTGCCAGCAGCCCACAGAGCAATCAGCCCCAGCATTTT. The rearrangement uses TRBV14 and TRBJ1-5, with unresolved D. The CDR3 sequence is 13 residues long. From germline, CDR1 is SGHDN and CDR2 FVKESK. With 4 bases removed from V and 1 base from J, the gap between germline ends came to 5 bases.

Here the CDR3 DNA reads TGTGCCAGCAGCGCCGCGGGGGCGGAGACCCAGTACTTC. Amino acids: CASSAAGAETQYF. The rearrangement joins TRBV9 to TRBJ2-5, with D possibly matching TRBD2 (7 bases). Looked up from germline, CDR1 is SGDLS and CDR2 is YYNGEE. The CDR3 length is 13 residues. The V end lost 3 bases, the J end lost 5 bases, and 11 bases lay between the germline ends. The whole variable domain, filled in from reference TRBV9 and TRBJ2-5, reads DSGVTQTPKHLITATGQRVTLRCSPRSGDLSVYWYQQSLDQGLQFLIQYYNGEERAKGNILERFSAQQFPDLHSELNLSSLELGDSALYFCASSAAGAETQYFGPGTRLLVL.

J is TRBJ2-7 and V is TRBV5-1; 14 bases line up with TRBD2. J gave up 0 bases and V 2 bases, and 4 bases lay outside the gene matches. Germline V gene sequence: CDR1 SGHRS, CDR2 YFSETQ. The CDR3 totals 17 residues. The CDR3 region has the DNA TGCGCCAGCAGCTTCGGACTAGCGGGGGGATACTCCTACGAGCAGTACTTC. Protein sequence: CASSFGLAGGYSYEQYF.

J is TRBJ1-2 and V is TRBV25-1; D remains ambiguous. CDR1 MGHDK and CDR2 SYGVNS come from the germline V gene. CDR3 size: 13 residues. V dropped 0 bases and J dropped 8 bases, with 10 bases sitting between them. The CDR3 spells CASSEYISGGYTF. The CDR3 DNA sequence: TGTGCCAGCAGTGAATATATTAGCGGGGGCTACACCTTC.

This clone was detected only a few times. A read error may account for a junction end that differs from germline. The rearrangement joins TRBV14 to TRBJ1-2; no reliable D call. Germline CDR1 and CDR2: SGHDN and FVKESK. This CDR3 region has 14 residues. CDR3 sequence (DNA): TGTGCCAGCAGCCAAGATTGGGGTAACCATGGCTACACCTTC. Protein: CASSQDWGNHGYTF.

This clone has more than one count but fewer than ten. The rearrangement joins TRBV15 to TRBJ2-3; the D is unclear. The CDR3 length is 15 residues. V was clipped by 0 bases and J by 0 bases, with 7 bases between them. Per germline, CDR1 LNHNV and CDR2 YYDKDF (reference sequence). The CDR3 is CATSRERYSTDTQYF. The CDR3 coding sequence is TGTGCCACCAGCAGAGAACGGTATAGCACAGATACGCAGTATTTT.

The chain has TRBV7-9 and TRBJ2-1; perhaps TRBD1 as D (6 bases). The CDR3 is made up of 14 amino acids. The V end lost 0 bases, the J end lost 9 bases, and 12 bases lay between the germline ends. Germline CDR1 is SEHNR and CDR2 is FQNEAQ (reference sequence). CDR3 residues: CASSLAGGHGEQFF. The CDR3 coding sequence is TGTGCCAGCAGCTTAGCAGGGGGACATGGTGAGCAGTTCTTC.

This clone showed up just a few times. The chain links TRBV4-3 to TRBJ2-7, with TRBD1 matching 7 bases. The CDR3 length is 15 residues. The V gene end was trimmed by 4 bases and the J gene end by 7 bases; junction bases not matched to a gene: 13. Germline CDR1 is LGHNA and CDR2 is YSLEER. The CDR3 DNA is TGCGCCAGCAGCCCCGAGCTACAGGGGAGTGGAGAGCAGTACTTC. Its translation is CASSPELQGSGEQYF.

This clone was observed a handful of times. This chain connects TRBV7-2 to TRBJ2-5; no clear D gene. From germline, CDR1 is SGHTA and CDR2 FQGNSA. With 5 bases removed from V and 5 bases from J, the gap between germline ends came to 9 bases. The CDR3 has 12 residues. In nucleotides, the CDR3 is TGTGCCAGCAGCCAGGCGACCGAGACCCAGTACTTC. Translated: CASSQATETQYF.

The genes are TRBV9 and TRBJ1-1; D remains unclear. Germline values: CDR1 SGDLS, CDR2 YYNGEE. The CDR3 has 12 amino acids. The ends were cut back, 0 bases at V and 9 bases at J, with 9 bases in the middle. This chain's CDR3 is CASSVGPPKAFF. CDR3 nucleotide sequence: TGTGCCAGCAGCGTAGGGCCTCCCAAAGCTTTCTTT. The entire variable domain, with the rest obtained from reference TRBV9 and TRBJ1-1, is as follows: DSGVTQTPKHLITATGQRVTLRCSPRSGDLSVYWYQQSLDQGLQFLIQYYNGEERAKGNILERFSAQQFPDLHSELNLSSLELGDSALYFCASSVGPPKAFFGQGTRLTVV.

V and J are TRBV23-1 and TRBJ1-5; D may be TRBD1 (5 bases). TRBV23-1 is treated as an ORF (open reading frame) with a function not yet certain. The ends were cut back, 0 bases at V and 9 bases at J, with 15 bases in the middle. This CDR3 has 15 amino acids. The CDR3 DNA sequence: TGCGCCAGCAGTCAATCCTCCCAGGTTGACAGGCCCCAGCATTTT. Encoded protein: CASSQSSQVDRPQHF.

The gene calls are TRBV29-1 and TRBJ2-3; the match to TRBD2 covers 10 bases. V gave up 1 base and J gave up 5 bases; unmatched junction bases: 3. CDR3 length equals 14 residues. CDR1 is SQVTM and CDR2 is ANQGSEA in the germline V gene. CDR3 DNA sequence: TGCAGCGTTGAAGGTGTAGCGGGGGGAGATACGCAGTATTTT. Amino acid sequence: CSVEGVAGGDTQYF.

The chain joins TRBV29-1 to TRBJ1-1, with TRBD1 matching over 10 bases. The J segment lost 1 base and the V segment lost 7 bases, leaving 3 bases of the junction unmatched. Germline loops: CDR1 SQVTM, CDR2 ANQGSEA. This CDR3 has 13 residues. The CDR3 region is CSAGDRGNTEAFF. The CDR3 coding sequence is TGCAGCGCCGGGGACAGGGGGAACACTGAAGCTTTCTTT.

The CDR3 nucleotides read TGTGCCAGCAGTGAATCAGGGTATAATTCACCCCTCCACTTT. This sequence encodes CASSESGYNSPLHF. The genes are TRBV25-1 and TRBJ1-6, with D perhaps TRBD1 (5 bases). CDR3 length: 14 residues. Between the trimmed V and J ends, which lost 1 base and 4 bases, there was a span of 5 bases. CDR1 is MGHDK, CDR2 SYGVNS, per germline.

This clone was counted only a few times. V and J are TRBV2 and TRBJ2-4; a possible D gene is TRBD1 (5 bases). This CDR3 is built from 14 residues. Trimming cost V 8 bases and J 0 bases, with 11 bases left between them. Germline V gives CDR1 SNHLY, CDR2 FYNNEI. CDR3 sequence reads: CASGKTVAKNIQYF. CDR3 bases: TGTGCCAGCGGCAAGACAGTAGCCAAAAACATTCAGTACTTC.

The chain employs TRBV20-1 and TRBJ1-1; D remains unclear. V was clipped by 0 bases and J by 10 bases, with 9 bases between them. This CDR3 has 11 residues. Germline values: CDR1 DFQATT, CDR2 SNEGSKA (reference sequence). The CDR3 DNA sequence: TGCAGTGCTAGAGAACCCTCAGGAGCTTTCTTT. Residues: CSAREPSGAFF.

Only a few counts were recorded for this clone. The rearrangement links TRBV30 to TRBJ1-2; 8 bases fit TRBD1. This CDR3 contains 14 residues. J gave up 8 bases and V 0 bases, and 8 bases lay outside the gene matches. Germline CDR1 and CDR2: GTSNPN and SVGIG (reference sequence). The CDR3 loop reads CAWSVHQGASGYTF. In DNA form, the CDR3 reads TGTGCCTGGAGTGTACACCAGGGGGCAAGCGGCTACACCTTC. Combining the CDR3 with reference TRBV30 and TRBJ1-2 gives the whole variable domain SQTIHQWPATLVQPVGSPLSLECTVEGTSNPNLYWYRQAAGRGLQLLFYSVGIGQISSEVPQNLSASRPQDRQFILSSKKLLLSDSGFYLCAWSVHQGASGYTFGSGTRLTVV.

In this sample, this clone turned up a few times. The chain employs TRBV7-2 and TRBJ2-3, with D hard to call. Trimming took 1 base from V and 3 from J, leaving 11 bases between them. Germline-derived CDR1 and CDR2 are SGHTA and FQGNSA. The CDR3 consists of 15 residues. For the CDR3, the DNA is TGTGCCAGCAGCTTAGAAGGTACCCGGACAGATACGCAGTATTTT. This sequence encodes CASSLEGTRTDTQYF.

In its sample, this clone was seen a few times. The chain recombines TRBV13 with TRBJ1-5; D remains unclear. V lost 2 bases and J lost 2, with 10 bases in between. From germline, CDR1 is PRHDT and CDR2 FYEKMQ (reference sequence). This CDR3 region has 15 residues. DNA of the CDR3: TGTGCCAGCAGCTTATACCGTATCGGCAATCAGCCCCAGCATTTT. This encodes CASSLYRIGNQPQHF.

The chain has TRBV6-4 and TRBJ2-2, with TRBD1 matching over 7 bases. V trimming: 5 bases; J trimming: 1 base; junction bases outside the gene matches: 4. The CDR3 length is 15 residues. Germline V gives CDR1 MRHNA, CDR2 SNTAGT. CDR3: CASSPQGLNTGELFF. Here the CDR3 DNA reads TGTGCCAGCAGTCCACAGGGGCTGAACACCGGGGAGCTGTTTTTT.

This clone has a handful of counts. Other nucleotide sequences from this sample produce the same CDR3. The chain has TRBV5-1 and TRBJ2-5; TRBD1 might be the D (5 bases). Deletions cut 0 bases from V and 1 base from J, with 7 bases between. This CDR3 is 14 amino acids long. Germline values: CDR1 SGHRS, CDR2 YFSETQ. This CDR3 reads CASSLGGFQETQYF. The DNA for the CDR3 is TGCGCCAGCAGCTTGGGGGGCTTCCAAGAGACCCAGTACTTC. Filled out from reference TRBV5-1 and TRBJ2-5, the complete variable domain reads KAGVTQTPRYLIKTRGQQVTLSCSPISGHRSVSWYQQTPGQGLQFLFEYFSETQRNKGNFPGRFSGRQFSNSRSEMNVSTLELGDSALYLCASSLGGFQETQYFGPGTRLLVL.

The J gene is TRBJ2-1, the V gene TRBV9; D ambiguous. Trimming stripped 4 bases from V and 7 bases from J, with 15 bases between. This CDR3 is built from 14 residues. Germline CDR1 is SGDLS and CDR2 is YYNGEE. CDR3 in amino acids: CASSPYKDPNEQFF. CDR3 DNA: TGTGCCAGCAGCCCCTATAAAGACCCGAATGAGCAGTTCTTC.

The chain carries TRBV5-4 and TRBJ1-4, with D maybe TRBD1 (5 bases). This CDR3 contains 13 residues. Germline V gene sequence: CDR1 SGHNT, CDR2 YYREEE (reference sequence). V lost 4 bases, J lost 8 bases, and 12 bases lay in between. The CDR3 DNA is TGTGCCAGCAGCCCCAGGGTCAGCGAAAAACTGTTTTTT. It encodes CASSPRVSEKLFF.

This clone showed up many times. This chain links TRBV7-3 with TRBJ2-7, with unresolved D. The germline V gene has CDR1 SGHTA and CDR2 FQGTGA. The CDR3 is 13 residues long. Trimming removed 5 bases at V and 2 bases at J, with 10 bases between. The CDR3 loop is CASSPGRTYEQYF. The CDR3 nucleotides are TGTGCCAGCAGCCCCGGACGAACCTACGAGCAGTACTTC.

This clone was found a few times. V usage is TRBV27 and J usage is TRBJ2-5, with 8 bases identical to TRBD1. After removal of 6 bases from V and 5 bases from J, the junction contained 8 bases not matched to a gene. The germline V gene encodes CDR1 MNHEY and CDR2 SMNVEV (reference sequence). CDR3 length: 14 amino acids. CDR3 sequence (DNA): TGTGCCAGCAGATCGCAGGGGGCTCGGGAGACCCAGTACTTC. It specifies CASRSQGARETQYF.

The sample holds a few counts of this clone. The genes are TRBV5-6 and TRBJ2-3, with 8 bases identical to TRBD1. The CDR3 length is 17 residues. Germline CDR1 is SGHDT and CDR2 is YYEEEE. J was trimmed by 0 bases and V by 4 bases; bases with no gene match: 10. The CDR3 here is CASSHGQGPSSTDTQYF. In DNA form, the CDR3 reads TGTGCCAGCAGCCACGGACAGGGACCTTCTAGCACAGATACGCAGTATTTT.